The 17 T cell receptor beta chains below all came from one sample that was sequenced in a study of blood T cells in healthy people across ages. For the second PCR, which ran for about 6 to 11 cycles, a sample-barcoded 5' primer and a J-beta primer mix were used. Using its own MiXCR run on the 5' RACE reads, TCRdb lists one record per CDR3 protein. The sample consists of about 670,000 distinct CDR3 sequences, 40% to 65% of them appearing once. Material for sequencing was blood. The receptors shown here come from a woman aged 80 or over in good health.

In its sample, this clonotype was seen many times. This rearrangement joins TRBV6-5 to TRBJ2-2; the D call may be TRBD1 or TRBD2 (5 bases each). CDR1 MNHEY and CDR2 SVGAGI come from the germline V gene. Trimming removed 5 bases from V and 6 bases from J, with 13 bases in between. CDR3 length equals 14 residues. This CDR3 is CASSVGVIAGELFF. CDR3 bases: TGTGCCAGCAGTGTGGGGGTGATCGCCGGGGAGCTGTTTTTT.

A word on this clonotype: This may arise from a read error, as a much more abundant clone is one base away. The V gene is TRBV7-3, the J gene TRBJ2-4; D unclear. Per germline, CDR1 SGHTA and CDR2 FQGTGA. The CDR3 sequence is 17 residues long. Trimming cost V 1 base and J 0 bases, with 13 bases left between them. As DNA, the CDR3 is TGTGCCAGCAGCTTAAGATCGGGTTGCCCAGCCAAAAACATTCAGTACTTC. Translation: CASSLRSGCPAKNIQYF.

This clonotype was counted ten times or more. A much larger clone lies one base from this, so it may be a read error. This rearrangement joins TRBV29-1 to TRBJ2-5; D gene unclear. The J call may be mistaken, given a closer DNA end match to TRBJ2-7. Germline-derived CDR1 and CDR2 are SQVTM and ANQGSEA. The CDR3 runs 11 residues. The CDR3 reads CSGGTVYEQYF. As DNA, the CDR3 is TGCAGCGGTGGCACTGTGTACGAGCAGTACTTC.

Regarding this clonotype: With a much larger clone just one base away, this may be a read error. This chain joins TRBV6-6 and TRBJ2-5; 7 bases align to TRBD2. Germline values: CDR1 MNHNY, CDR2 SVGAGI (reference sequence). CDR3 size: 16 residues. V lost 0 bases to trimming and J lost 11 bases; unmatched junction nucleotides: 15. In DNA, the CDR3 is TGTGCCAGCAGTTACTCGAGCGGGGACCTACCGTTTGAGCAGTACTTC. As protein: CASSYSSGDLPFEQYF.

This chain links TRBV24-1 with TRBJ1-2, with 11 bases identical to TRBD1. Germline V gene sequence: CDR1 KGHDR, CDR2 SFDVKD. The CDR3 consists of 14 residues. Germline trimming cut 5 bases from V and 8 bases from J; bases unmatched to any gene: 6. CDR3 sequence: CATSVGQGARGYTF. The CDR3 bases are TGTGCCACCAGTGTTGGACAGGGGGCTAGGGGCTACACCTTC.

This clonotype was found many times. The gene calls are TRBV3-1 and TRBJ2-1; no firm D call. Trimming pared 7 bases from V and 6 bases from J, leaving 10 bases between. Germline V gene sequence: CDR1 LGHDT, CDR2 YNNKEL (reference sequence). The CDR3 contains 12 residues. Here the CDR3 DNA reads TGTGCCAGCACCACCCCTGGCAATGAGCAGTTCTTC. Amino acid sequence: CASTTPGNEQFF.

This clonotype was counted many times. The chain has TRBV29-1 and TRBJ1-2, with D unclear. CDR1 SQVTM and CDR2 ANQGSEA come from the germline V gene. The CDR3 is 12 amino acids. The V and J ends lost 1 base and 1 base respectively, with 4 bases between them. The CDR3 sequence is CSVEGSNYGYTF. DNA of the CDR3: TGCAGCGTTGAAGGCAGTAACTATGGCTACACCTTC.

In this sample, this clonotype turned up once. The V and J genes are TRBV30 and TRBJ1-1, with 8 bases lining up with TRBD1. The V gene end was trimmed by 3 bases and the J gene end by 1 base; junction bases not matched to a gene: 10. Germline CDR1 GTSNPN, CDR2 SVGIG (reference sequence). The CDR3 runs 16 residues. The CDR3 bases are TGTGCCTGGAGCGGAGACAGGGGAAGAAAGAACACTGAAGCTTTCTTT. Its translation is CAWSGDRGRKNTEAFF.

This clonotype was found once. The V call is TRBV20-1, the J call TRBJ2-5; no reliable D call. The CDR3 extends over 12 amino acids. Germline V CDR1 and CDR2: DFQATT, SNEGSKA (reference sequence). V lost 3 bases and J 0 bases, leaving 5 bases between the germline ends. Here the CDR3 reads CSASGYQETQYF. For the CDR3, the DNA is TGCAGTGCTAGTGGGTACCAAGAGACCCAGTACTTC.

CDR3 bases: TGTGCCAGCAGTTACGGACAATCGACCACTTCCTACAATGAGCAGTTCTTC. Translating gives CASSYGQSTTSYNEQFF. This chain joins TRBV6-5 and TRBJ2-1; D might be TRBD1 (5 bases). This CDR3 has 17 amino acids. Trimming took 2 bases from V and 1 from J, leaving 15 bases between them. Germline V lookup: CDR1 MNHEY, CDR2 SVGAGI.

This clonotype has only a few counts. This sequence joins TRBV20-1 and TRBJ1-4; D is perhaps TRBD1 (6 bases). Trimming took 6 bases from V and 5 from J, leaving 13 bases between them. The CDR3 has 13 amino acids. CDR1 is DFQATT and CDR2 is SNEGSKA in the germline V gene (reference sequence). The CDR3, as DNA: TGCAGTGCGACGGGCAGGGGAAATGAAAAACTGTTTTTT. It yields the protein CSATGRGNEKLFF.

The rearrangement uses TRBV10-3 and TRBJ2-1, with 15 positions matching TRBD2. Germline V lookup: CDR1 ENHRY, CDR2 SYGVKD. The CDR3 contains 14 residues. Trimming removed 6 bases from V and 9 bases from J; junction bases left unmatched: 3. The CDR3: CAIRGTSGGFEQFF. CDR3 bases: TGTGCCATCAGGGGGACTAGCGGGGGGTTTGAGCAGTTCTTC.

The chain uses TRBV24-1 and TRBJ2-2, with a possible D match to TRBD2 (5 bases). Per the germline V gene, CDR1 is KGHDR and CDR2 is SFDVKD. The CDR3 is made up of 13 amino acids. V lost 7 bases and J 5 bases, leaving 10 bases between the germline ends. For the CDR3, the DNA is TGTGCCACCAGGCGTGAGGGTACCGGGGAGCTGTTTTTT. It translates to CATRREGTGELFF.

This clonotype has more than one count but fewer than ten. The chain employs TRBV5-5 and TRBJ2-3; the D call may be TRBD1 or TRBD2 (5 bases each). Germline CDR1 SGHKS, CDR2 YYEKEE (reference sequence). Trimming cost V 2 bases and J 6 bases, with 13 bases left between them. This CDR3 has 14 amino acids. CDR3 sequence (DNA): TGTGCCAGCAGCTTCCTGACGGGGCGGGATACGCAGTATTTT. Translation: CASSFLTGRDTQYF.

Of note for this clonotype: This may be a read error, as it is one base from a much larger clone. V and J are TRBV27 and TRBJ2-5; D call uncertain. Germline CDR1 MNHEY, CDR2 SMNVEV (reference sequence). The CDR3 length is 14 residues. Trimming removed 8 bases at V and 3 bases at J, with 16 bases between. The DNA of the CDR3 is TGTGCCAGCCACCCCGATATTAGGAAAGAGACCCAGTACTTC. Protein product: CASHPDIRKETQYF.

This clonotype occurred a few times. The chain employs TRBV2 and TRBJ1-6; maybe TRBD1 (6 bases). Trimming stripped 3 bases from V and 10 bases from J, with 13 bases between. This CDR3 has 14 residues. Germline-derived CDR1 and CDR2 are SNHLY and FYNNEI. This CDR3 is CASSDNRVPSPLHF. The DNA for the CDR3 is TGTGCCAGCAGTGATAACAGGGTTCCCTCACCCCTCCACTTT.

This clonotype occurred a few times. The chain joins TRBV19 to TRBJ1-2, with a tentative D call TRBD1 (5 bases). The V and J ends lost 6 bases and 3 bases respectively, with 14 bases between them. CDR1 and CDR2 from the germline V gene are LNHDA and SQIVND (reference sequence). CDR3 length: 14 amino acids. The CDR3 here is CASSQEGVDYGYTF. CDR3 DNA: TGTGCCAGTAGCCAGGAAGGGGTCGACTATGGCTACACCTTC.